This T cell receptor beta chain was sequenced in a study of CD8 T cells in Susac syndrome. The CDR3 contains 15 residues. Trimming removed 3 bases from V and 2 bases from J, with 12 bases in between. Germline V gene data show CDR1 as MGHDK and CDR2 as SYGVNS. Random-hexamer reverse transcription was applied to about 0.5 to 1 ug RNA. The method of amplification for TCR beta CDR3 was immunoSEQ multiplex PCR, covering 54 Vbeta and 13 Jbeta. In TCRdb, the immunoSEQ multiplex PCR reads were re-called with MiXCR into one record per CDR3 protein. The data show about 180,000 distinct CDR3 sequences, 94% seen once.

Sequenced: CD4+ T cells from PBMCs. This receptor was taken from a human donor with Susac syndrome. The genes are TRBV25-1 and TRBJ2-3, with D perhaps TRBD2 (6 bases). The CDR3 region has the DNA TGTGCCAGCAGTGATTATGGGGGGAACACAGATACGCAGTATTTT. Translating gives CASSDYGGNTDTQYF.